This T cell receptor beta chain was recorded in a study of metastatic and nonmetastatic thyroid tumors. This clone is medium-sized by share. V lost 6 bases to trimming and J lost 3 bases, with 14 bases between them. This CDR3 contains 14 residues. Germline V lookup: CDR1 MDHEN, CDR2 SYDVKM. Ahead of thyroid surgery, no patient had received treatment of any kind. With MiXCR, TCRdb called clones anew from the PCR reads. In the table there are around 13,000 clones, about a quarter of which are singletons. The source of this sequence is a female donor with papillary thyroid cancer or a benign thyroid nodule (not recorded which). Some clones in this sample may be carry-over from other donors' samples. This sequence joins TRBV28 and TRBJ1-2; the D is unclear. Sequencing was carried out using blood. The CDR3 DNA reads as TGTGCCAGCAGCGGCGGACGAACATACTATGGCTACACCTTC. Amino acid sequence: CASSGGRTYYGYTF.